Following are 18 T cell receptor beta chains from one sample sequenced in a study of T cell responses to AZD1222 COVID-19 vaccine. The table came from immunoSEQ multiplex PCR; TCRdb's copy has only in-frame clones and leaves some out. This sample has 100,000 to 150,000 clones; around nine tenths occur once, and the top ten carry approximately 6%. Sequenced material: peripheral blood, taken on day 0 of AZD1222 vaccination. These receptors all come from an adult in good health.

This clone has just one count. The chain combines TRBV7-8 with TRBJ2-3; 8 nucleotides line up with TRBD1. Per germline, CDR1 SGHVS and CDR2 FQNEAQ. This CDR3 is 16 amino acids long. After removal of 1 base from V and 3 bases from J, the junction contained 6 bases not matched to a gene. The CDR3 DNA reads TGTGCCAGCAGCTTAGGGGCGGACAGGGTAACAGATACGCAGTATTTT. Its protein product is CASSLGADRVTDTQYF.

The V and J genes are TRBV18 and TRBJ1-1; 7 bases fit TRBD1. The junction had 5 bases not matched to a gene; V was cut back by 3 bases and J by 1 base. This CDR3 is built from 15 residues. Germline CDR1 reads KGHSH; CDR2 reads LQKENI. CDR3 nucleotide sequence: TGTGCCAGCTCACCCTCGACAGGGAGGAACACTGAAGCTTTCTTT. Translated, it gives CASSPSTGRNTEAFF. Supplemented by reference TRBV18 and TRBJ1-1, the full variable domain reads NAGVMQNPRHLVRRRGQEARLRCSPMKGHSHVYWYRQLPEEGLKFMVYLQKENIIDESGMPKERFSAEFPKEGPSILRIQQVVRGDSAAYFCASSPSTGRNTEAFFGQGTRLTVV.

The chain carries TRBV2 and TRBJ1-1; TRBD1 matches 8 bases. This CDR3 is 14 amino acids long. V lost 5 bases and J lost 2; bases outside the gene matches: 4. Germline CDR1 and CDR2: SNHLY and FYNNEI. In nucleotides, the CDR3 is TGTGCCAGCAGTTCCGGGACAGGCAACACTGAAGCTTTCTTT. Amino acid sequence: CASSSGTGNTEAFF.

CDR3 sequence: CASSYPRTGGRSYNEQFF. In DNA, the CDR3 is TGTGCCAGCAGTTACCCACGGACAGGGGGCCGGTCCTACAATGAGCAGTTCTTC. This sequence joins TRBV6-2 or TRBV6-3 and TRBJ2-1; TRBD1 matches 11 bases. Germline V lookup: CDR1 MNHEY, CDR2 SVGEGT. V lost 2 bases, J lost 1 base, and 7 bases stayed unmatched. The CDR3 sequence is 18 residues long.

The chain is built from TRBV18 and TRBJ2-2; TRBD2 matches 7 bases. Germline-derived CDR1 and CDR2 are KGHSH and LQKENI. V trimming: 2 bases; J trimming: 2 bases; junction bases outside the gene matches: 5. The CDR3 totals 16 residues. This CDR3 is CASSPGAGLNTGELFF. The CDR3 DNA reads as TGTGCCAGCTCACCAGGAGCGGGACTTAACACCGGGGAGCTGTTTTTT.

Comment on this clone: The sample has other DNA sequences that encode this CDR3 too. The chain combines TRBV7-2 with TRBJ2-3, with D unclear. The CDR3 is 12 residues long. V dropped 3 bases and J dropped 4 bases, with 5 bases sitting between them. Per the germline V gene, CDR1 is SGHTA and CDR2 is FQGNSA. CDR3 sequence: CASSFRADTQYF. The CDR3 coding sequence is TGTGCCAGCAGCTTTCGGGCAGATACGCAGTATTTT.

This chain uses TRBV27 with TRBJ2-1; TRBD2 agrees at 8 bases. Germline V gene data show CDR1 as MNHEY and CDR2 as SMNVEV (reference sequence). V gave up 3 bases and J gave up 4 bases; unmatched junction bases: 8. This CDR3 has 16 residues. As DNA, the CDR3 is TGTGCCAGCAGTTTCTCCCCCGGGGGGGCGTACAATGAGCAGTTCTTC. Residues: CASSFSPGGAYNEQFF.

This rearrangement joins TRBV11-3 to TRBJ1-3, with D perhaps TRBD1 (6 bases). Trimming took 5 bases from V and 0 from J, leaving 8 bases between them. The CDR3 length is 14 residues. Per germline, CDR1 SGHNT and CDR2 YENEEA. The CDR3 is CASSKQGSGNTIYF. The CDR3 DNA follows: TGTGCCAGCAGCAAACAGGGCTCTGGAAACACCATATATTTT.

The CDR3 DNA is TGTGCCAGCGACCAAGGTGTGGGAGGTAGAACAGATACGCAGTATTTT. Translation gives CASDQGVGGRTDTQYF. The chain carries TRBV9 and TRBJ2-3; a weak D match, TRBD2 (6 bases). Germline lookup yields CDR1 SGDLS and CDR2 YYNGEE. Trimming removed 7 bases at V and 3 bases at J, with 21 bases between. This CDR3 is 16 amino acids long.

The CDR3 loop reads CASSPRSGGGNSPLHF. CDR3 sequence (DNA): TGTGCCAGTAGTCCCCGGAGTGGGGGAGGGAATTCACCCCTCCACTTT. This chain uses TRBV19 with TRBJ1-6, with a tentative D call TRBD1 (5 bases). CDR3 length: 16 amino acids. CDR1 and CDR2 from the germline V gene are LNHDA and SQIVND (reference sequence). Between the trimmed V and J ends, which lost 5 bases and 7 bases, there was a span of 18 bases. Using reference TRBV19 and TRBJ1-6 for the parts outside the CDR3, the full variable domain is DGGITQSPKYLFRKEGQNVTLSCEQNLNHDAMYWYRQDPGQGLRLIYYSQIVNDFQKGDIAEGYSVSREKKESFPLTVTSAQKNPTAFYLCASSPRSGGGNSPLHFGNGTRLTVT.

DNA of the CDR3: TGTGCCAGCAGCTCGTCCAGGGTTCGTGGCGAGCAGTACTTC. This sequence encodes CASSSSRVRGEQYF. The chain uses TRBV7-2 and TRBJ2-7, with D maybe TRBD1 (5 bases). V lost 4 bases and J 6 bases, leaving 16 bases between the germline ends. The CDR3 extends over 14 amino acids. CDR1 and CDR2 (germline): SGHTA, FQGNSA.

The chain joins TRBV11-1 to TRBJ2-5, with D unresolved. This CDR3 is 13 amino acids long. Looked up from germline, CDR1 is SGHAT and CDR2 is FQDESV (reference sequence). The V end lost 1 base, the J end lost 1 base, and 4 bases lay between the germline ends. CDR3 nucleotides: TGTGCCAGCAGCTTAGGGGTCCAAGAGACCCAGTACTTC. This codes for CASSLGVQETQYF.

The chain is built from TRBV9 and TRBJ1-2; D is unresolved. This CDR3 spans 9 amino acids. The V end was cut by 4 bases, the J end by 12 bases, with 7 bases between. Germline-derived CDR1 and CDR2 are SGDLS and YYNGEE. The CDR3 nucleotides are TGTGCCAGCAGCTCAGTCCACACCTTC. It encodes CASSSVHTF.

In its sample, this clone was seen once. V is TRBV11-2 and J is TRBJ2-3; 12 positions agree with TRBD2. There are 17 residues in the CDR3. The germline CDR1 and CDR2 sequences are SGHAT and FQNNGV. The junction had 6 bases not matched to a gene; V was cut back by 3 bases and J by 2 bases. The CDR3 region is CASSLGLAGDYTDTQYF. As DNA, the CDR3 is TGTGCCAGCAGCTTGGGACTAGCGGGCGACTACACAGATACGCAGTATTTT.

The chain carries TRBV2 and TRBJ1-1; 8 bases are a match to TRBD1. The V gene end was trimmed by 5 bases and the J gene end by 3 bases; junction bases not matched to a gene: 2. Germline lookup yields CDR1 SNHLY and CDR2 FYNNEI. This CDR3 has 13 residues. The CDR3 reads CASSMDRDTEAFF. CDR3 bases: TGTGCCAGCAGTATGGACAGGGACACTGAAGCTTTCTTT.

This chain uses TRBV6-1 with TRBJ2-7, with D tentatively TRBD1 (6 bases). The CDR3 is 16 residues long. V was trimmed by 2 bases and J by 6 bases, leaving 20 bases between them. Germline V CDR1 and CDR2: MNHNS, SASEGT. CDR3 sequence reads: CASSESLGVRGSEQYF. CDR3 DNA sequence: TGTGCCAGCAGTGAATCCCTTGGAGTCAGGGGATCCGAGCAGTACTTC.

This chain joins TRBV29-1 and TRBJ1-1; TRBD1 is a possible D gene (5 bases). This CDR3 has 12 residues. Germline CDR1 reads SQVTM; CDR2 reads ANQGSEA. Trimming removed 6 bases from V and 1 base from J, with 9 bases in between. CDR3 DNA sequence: TGCAGCGTGGGACTTTCGAACACTGAAGCTTTCTTT. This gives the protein CSVGLSNTEAFF.

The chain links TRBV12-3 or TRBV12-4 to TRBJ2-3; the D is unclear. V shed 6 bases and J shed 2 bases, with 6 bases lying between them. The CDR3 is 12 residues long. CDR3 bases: TGTGCCAGCAGGGGCCTCACAGATACGCAGTATTTT. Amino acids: CASRGLTDTQYF.